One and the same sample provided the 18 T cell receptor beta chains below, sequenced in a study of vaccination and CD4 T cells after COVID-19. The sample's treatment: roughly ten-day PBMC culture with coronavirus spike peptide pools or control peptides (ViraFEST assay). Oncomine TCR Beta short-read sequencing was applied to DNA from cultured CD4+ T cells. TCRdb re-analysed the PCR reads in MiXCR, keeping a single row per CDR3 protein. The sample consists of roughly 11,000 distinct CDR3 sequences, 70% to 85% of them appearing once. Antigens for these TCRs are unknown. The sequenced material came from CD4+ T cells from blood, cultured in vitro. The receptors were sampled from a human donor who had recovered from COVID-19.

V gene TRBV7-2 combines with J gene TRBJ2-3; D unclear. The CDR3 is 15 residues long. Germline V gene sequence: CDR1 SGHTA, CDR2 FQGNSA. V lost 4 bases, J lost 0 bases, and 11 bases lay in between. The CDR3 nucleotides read TGTGCCAGCAGCTGGGTTGGGTCAAGCACAGATACGCAGTATTTT. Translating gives CASSWVGSSTDTQYF.

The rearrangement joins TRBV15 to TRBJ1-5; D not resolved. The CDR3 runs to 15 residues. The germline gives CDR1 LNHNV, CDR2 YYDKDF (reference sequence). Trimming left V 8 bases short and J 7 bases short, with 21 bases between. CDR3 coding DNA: TGTGCCACCCAGAATCTACGGGTGGCAGCACAGCCCCAGCATTTT. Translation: CATQNLRVAAQPQHF. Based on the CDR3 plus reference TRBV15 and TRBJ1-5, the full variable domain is DAMVIQNPRYQVTQFGKPVTLSCSQTLNHNVMYWYQQKSSQAPKLLFHYYDKDFNNEADTPDNFQSRRPNTSFCFLDIRSPGLGDTAMYLCATQNLRVAAQPQHFGDGTRLSIL.

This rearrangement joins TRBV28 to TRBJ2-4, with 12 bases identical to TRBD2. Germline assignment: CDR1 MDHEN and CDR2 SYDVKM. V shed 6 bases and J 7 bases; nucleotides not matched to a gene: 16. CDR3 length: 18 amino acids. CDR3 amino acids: CASSPRSRGLAGLNIQYF. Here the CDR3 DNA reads TGTGCCAGCAGCCCCAGATCCAGAGGACTAGCGGGATTGAACATTCAGTACTTC.

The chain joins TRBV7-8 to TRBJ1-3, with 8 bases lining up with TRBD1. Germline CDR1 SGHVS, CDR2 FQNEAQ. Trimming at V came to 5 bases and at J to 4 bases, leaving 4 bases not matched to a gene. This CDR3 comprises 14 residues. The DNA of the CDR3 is TGTGCCAGCAGCCCTCGACAGGGGGGAAACACCATATATTTT. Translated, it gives CASSPRQGGNTIYF.

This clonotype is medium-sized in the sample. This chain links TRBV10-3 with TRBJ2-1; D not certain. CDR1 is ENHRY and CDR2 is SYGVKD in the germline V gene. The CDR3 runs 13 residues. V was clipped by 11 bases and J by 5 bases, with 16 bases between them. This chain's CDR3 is CASCQVSDNEQFF. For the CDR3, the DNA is TGTGCCTCCTGTCAGGTTTCGGACAATGAGCAGTTCTTC.

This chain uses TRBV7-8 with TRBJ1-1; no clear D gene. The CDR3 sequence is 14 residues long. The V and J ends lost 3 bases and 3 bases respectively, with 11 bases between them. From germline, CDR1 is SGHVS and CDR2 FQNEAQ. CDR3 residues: CASSFELSDTEAFF. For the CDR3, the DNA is TGTGCCAGCAGCTTTGAGTTGTCGGACACTGAAGCTTTCTTT. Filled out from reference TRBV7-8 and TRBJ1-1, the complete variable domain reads GAGVSQSPRYKVAKRGQDVALRCDPISGHVSLFWYQQALGQGPEFLTYFQNEAQLDKSGLPSDRFFAERPEGSVSTLKIQRTQQEDSAVYLCASSFELSDTEAFFGQGTRLTVV.

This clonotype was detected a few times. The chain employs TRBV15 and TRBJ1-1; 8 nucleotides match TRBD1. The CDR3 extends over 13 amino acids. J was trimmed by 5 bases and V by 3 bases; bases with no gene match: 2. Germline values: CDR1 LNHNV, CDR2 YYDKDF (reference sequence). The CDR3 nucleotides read TGTGCCACCAGCAGGGACAGGGTGACTGAAGCTTTCTTT. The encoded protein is CATSRDRVTEAFF.

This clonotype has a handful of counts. CDR3 nucleotide sequence: TGTGCCAGCAGTGAAGCCGGGCGGGGCGGGCTTCAAGAGACCCAGTACTTC. Translating gives CASSEAGRGGLQETQYF. The chain uses TRBV25-1 and TRBJ2-5; weak D call: TRBD2 (6 bases). The V and J ends lost 2 bases and 2 bases respectively, with 18 bases between them. CDR1 MGHDK and CDR2 SYGVNS come from the germline V gene. The CDR3 totals 17 residues.

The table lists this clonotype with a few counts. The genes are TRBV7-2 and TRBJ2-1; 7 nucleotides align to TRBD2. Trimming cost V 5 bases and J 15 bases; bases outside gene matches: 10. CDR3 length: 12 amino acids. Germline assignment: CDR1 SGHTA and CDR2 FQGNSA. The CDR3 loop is CASSPRGRVAFF. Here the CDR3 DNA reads TGTGCCAGCAGCCCCCGGGGGAGGGTGGCGTTCTTC.

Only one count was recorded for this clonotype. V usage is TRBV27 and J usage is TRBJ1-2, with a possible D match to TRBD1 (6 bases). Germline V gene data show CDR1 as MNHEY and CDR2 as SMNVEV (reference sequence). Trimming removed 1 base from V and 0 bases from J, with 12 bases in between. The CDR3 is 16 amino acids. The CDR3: CASSLLGAATNYGYTF. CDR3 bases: TGTGCCAGCAGTTTATTGGGGGCAGCTACTAACTATGGCTACACCTTC.

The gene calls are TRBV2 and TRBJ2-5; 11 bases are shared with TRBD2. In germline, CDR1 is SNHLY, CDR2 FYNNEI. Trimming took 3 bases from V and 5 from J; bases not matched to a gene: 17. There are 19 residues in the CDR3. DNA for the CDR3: TGTGCCAGCAGTGATCTCTCCCTGGGACTAGCGGAACTGGAGGAGACCCAGTACTTC. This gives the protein CASSDLSLGLAELEETQYF.

CDR3 residues: CASSYRREDHNEQFF. For the CDR3, the DNA is TGTGCCAGCAGTTACCGGCGGGAGGACCACAATGAGCAGTTCTTC. The chain uses TRBV6-5 and TRBJ2-1; 8 bases are a match to TRBD2. CDR3 length: 15 amino acids. Germline CDR1 reads MNHEY; CDR2 reads SVGAGI. The trim removed 2 bases at V and 5 bases at J, leaving 5 bases unmatched.

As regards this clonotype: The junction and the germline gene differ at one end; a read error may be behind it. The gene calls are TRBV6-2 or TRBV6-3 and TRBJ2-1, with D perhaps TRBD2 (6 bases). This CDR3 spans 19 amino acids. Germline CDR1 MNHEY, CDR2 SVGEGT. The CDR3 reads CASSYSGMGRGRNYNEQLF. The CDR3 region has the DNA TGTGCCAGCAGTTACTCCGGGATGGGGCGGGGAAGAAACTACAATGAGCAGCTCTTC.

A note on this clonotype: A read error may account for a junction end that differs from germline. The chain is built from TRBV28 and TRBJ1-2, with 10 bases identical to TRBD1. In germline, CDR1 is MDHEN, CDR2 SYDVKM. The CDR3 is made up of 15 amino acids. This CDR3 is CAIFKGDRGTYGYTF. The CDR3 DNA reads TGTGCCATCTTCAAAGGGGACAGGGGAACCTATGGCTACACCTTT.

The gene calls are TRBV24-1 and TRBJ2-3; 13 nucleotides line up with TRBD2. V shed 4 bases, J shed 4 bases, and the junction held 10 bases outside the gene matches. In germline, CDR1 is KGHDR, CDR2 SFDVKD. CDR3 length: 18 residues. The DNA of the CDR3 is TGTGCCACCAGTGACCGCCGACTAGCGGGAGGTGATCCAGATACGCAGTATTTT. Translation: CATSDRRLAGGDPDTQYF.

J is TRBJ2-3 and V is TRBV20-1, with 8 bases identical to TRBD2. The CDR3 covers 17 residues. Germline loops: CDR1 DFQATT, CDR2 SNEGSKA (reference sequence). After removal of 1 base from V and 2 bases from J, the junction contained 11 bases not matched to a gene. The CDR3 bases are TGCAGTGCTAGAGTGGCGGGAGGTTACGGCAACACAGATACGCAGTATTTT. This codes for CSARVAGGYGNTDTQYF.

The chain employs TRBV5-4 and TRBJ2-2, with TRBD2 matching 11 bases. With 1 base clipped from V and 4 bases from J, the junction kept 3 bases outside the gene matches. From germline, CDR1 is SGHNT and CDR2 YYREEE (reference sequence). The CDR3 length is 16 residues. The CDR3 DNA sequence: TGTGCCAGCAGCTTGCGACTAGCGGGAATCACCGGGGAGCTGTTTTTT. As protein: CASSLRLAGITGELFF. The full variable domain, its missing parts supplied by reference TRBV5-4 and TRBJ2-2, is ETGVTQSPTHLIKTRGQQVTLRCSSQSGHNTVSWYQQALGQGPQFIFQYYREEENGRGNFPPRFSGLQFPNYSSELNVNALELDDSALYLCASSLRLAGITGELFFGEGSRLTVL.

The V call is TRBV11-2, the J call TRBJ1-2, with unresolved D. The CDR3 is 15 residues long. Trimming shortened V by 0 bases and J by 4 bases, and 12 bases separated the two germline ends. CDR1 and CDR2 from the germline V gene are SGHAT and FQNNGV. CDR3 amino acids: CASSLEAVLSYGYTF. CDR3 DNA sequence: TGTGCCAGCAGCTTAGAGGCAGTTCTGAGCTATGGCTACACCTTC.